This T cell receptor beta chain was sequenced for a study of cytomegalovirus exposure and HLA in healthy donors. Study-level findings and limits: What a later analysis showed was that several of the most significant clusters appeared linked to common viral pathogens. In vitro, three CMV-associated chains proved specific for CMV antigens. HLA alleles showed associations with around 15,000 TCR beta sequences in a later analysis, at a 0.05 false discovery rate. Reports state that TCR beta sequences accurately predicted most subjects' HLA-A and HLA-B alleles.

Between the trimmed V and J ends, which lost 5 bases and 0 bases, there was a span of 14 bases. This CDR3 comprises 15 residues. Germline values: CDR1 SGDLS, CDR2 YYNGEE. The PCR had 60 Vbeta and 13 Jbeta primers. TCRdb keeps only in-frame clones here, not all; method: immunoSEQ multiplex PCR. In the table there are about 140,000 clones, approximately 84% of which are singletons. Concerning this clone itself: Its antigen is as yet unknown.

Material: PBMCs. The chain uses TRBV9 and TRBJ1-1, with a possible D match to TRBD1 (6 bases). This TCR derives from a woman aged 35 to 49 in good health and CMV-seronegative. CDR3 sequence reads: CASSELDRLNTEAFF. The CDR3 DNA reads as TGTGCCAGCAGTGAATTAGACAGGTTGAACACTGAAGCTTTCTTT.